This T cell receptor (beta chain) stems from a study of shared clonotypes between healthy human individuals (dated by TCRdb to the early 2020s). Study-wide context: The cohort included three men and a couple of women between 18 and 49 years of age. For each donor, CD4 naive and CD4 memory were each run on three plates, CD8 naive on two plates, and CD8 memory on one plate. To estimate repertoire size and how much clonotypes are shared between individuals, the study performed deep sequencing of blood TCR repertoires from a few healthy adults. Different laboratories and diverse techniques were used to prepare libraries and sequence TCR repertoires, to increase sequencing depth and limit assay-specific biases. Between about 0.8 and 8.9 billion PBMCs per donor were obtained by leukapheresis.

The donors were healthy, HIV-negative adults who had no recently reported acute infections or vaccinations. All donors were Caucasian adults living in Nashville, Tennessee, USA. CD4+ T cells were enriched through magnetic negative selection, after which naive cells were positively selected on CD45RA and the remaining negative fraction served as the memory subset. Blood was collected by leukapheresis, and PBMCs were isolated by Ficoll-Histopaque density gradient centrifugation and then cryopreserved in liquid nitrogen vapor phase. Analytical flow cytometry was used to check the purity and quantity of every magnetically sorted T cell population. Genomic DNA was isolated from each sorted fraction and quantified by UV absorbance on a Nanodrop 2000c. TCR CDR3 regions were amplified from genomic DNA by multiplex PCR using the deep immunoSEQ assay. For each cell subset, the extracted genomic DNA was distributed evenly across all wells of several immunoSEQ 96-well plates, and each plate served as one replicate. For sorted subsets, around 0.2 ug genomic DNA, equal to 25,000 to 35,000 T cell genomes, was loaded into each replicate PCR. Purified libraries were quantified with a Qubit 3.0 fluorometer, sized on a Bioanalyzer 2100, and re-quantified with the KAPA Library Quantification kit. Each immunoSEQ 96-well plate was sequenced on its own single-read 150-cycle Illumina NextSeq 550 flow cell. On the authors' methods: Because the immunoSEQ output included only junctional sequences and no quality scores, the filtering could not be the same as the filtering used for full-length reads. To assign V/J genes and CDR3, sequences were annotated against IMGT germline references using PyIR, a Python wrapper for IgBLAST v1.9. Reads were removed for weak V/J assignments (E-value above 1e-6), missing CDR3, stop codons, out-of-frame junctions, or ambiguous translated residues. V3J clonotypes were defined by identical inferred V gene, J gene, and CDR3 amino acid sequence. To compute the percentage overlap between repertoires, the number of shared unique clonotypes was divided by the size of the smaller repertoire. Repertoire richness was assessed with RTK rarefaction, the Chao1 estimator, and Recon v2.1 estimates of unobserved clonotypes. Generation probabilities for all TCRbeta clonotypes obtained by the gDNA method from a handful of donors were computed using OLGA. The clones in this table, taken by TCRdb from immuneACCESS, are in-frame only. Not every clone is retained; where verified, under half of the shortfall comes from an unresolved V gene, and the cause of the rest is unknown. The V and J calls and the clone size are those of that table, but D and trimming were determined from the DNA. The table for this sample lists about 2 million clones; 95% of them were counted only once. The ten largest clones take up 0.1% to 0.15% of the sample.

V trim: 0 bases; J trim: 8 bases; unmatched bases: 8. From a lookup of the germline V gene (reference sequence), CDR1 and CDR2 are SEHNR and FQNEAQ. The CDR3 holds 15 amino acids from the cysteine to the phenylalanine. The retained sequence is limited to the CDR3, 45 bases, with the frame set at the first base. The investigation overall reported the following: Because the study included a small number of donors, the genetic and exposure-history diversity represented was limited. Roughly 5.2% of naive CD4, 3.5% of naive CD8, approximately 2.2% of memory CD4, and approximately 0.39% of memory CD8 clonotypes were shared across a few donors. Compared with non-shared clonotypes, the clonotypes found in all four sorted-subset donors had higher generation probabilities. Based on pairwise subsampling, the degree of clonotype sharing among donors was expected to be affected by sequencing depth. Even with the large sequencing depth, rarefaction of the sorted-subset datasets indicated that sequencing was incomplete. Only blood was sampled, and tissue TCR repertoires likely differ from those in blood. Naive subsets generally had larger estimated clonotype richness than memory subsets.

Worth noting for this clone: This receptor's antigen is unknown. The input lacks base qualities; no much larger clone sits a single base away.

This receptor was taken from a man younger than 30 in good health. Recombination connected TRBV7-9 to TRBJ2-7, with 9 bases aligning to TRBD1. The sample taken for sequencing was naive CD4+ T cells sorted from blood. Read against the paper, the sample's cell subset or site label means: CD45RA+ positively selected. CDR3 reads: CASSLARDRVGKQYF. The sequenced DNA: TGTGCCAGCAGCTTAGCGCGGGACAGGGTCGGTAAGCAGTACTTC.